This TCR beta chain appears in the sequencing data of a study of blood T cell repertoires in COVID-19. The study counted Cohort 3 donors as recovered given two negative PCRs, clearance, or symptom resolution. Germline V gene lookup returns CDR1 MNHEY and CDR2 SMNVEV (reference sequence). This CDR3 spans 18 amino acids. V lost 3 bases, J lost 0 bases, and 18 bases lay in between. Original processing methods: Estimation of nucleated cell counts relied on the amplification of reference gene primers. TCRdb keeps only in-frame clones here, not all; method: immunoSEQ multiplex PCR. The V and J calls and the clone size are those of that table, but D and trimming were determined from the DNA. The sample carries 200,000 or so clones, 70% to 90% recorded once.

Material for sequencing was PBMCs or T cells enriched from blood (not recorded which). The rearrangement joins TRBV27 to TRBJ2-1, with D possibly matching TRBD2 (6 bases). This TCR was sampled from a young man who had recovered from COVID-19. CDR3 residues: CASSFEQTRLDSYNEQFF. The DNA of the CDR3 is TGTGCCAGCAGTTTTGAACAGACCCGACTAGACTCCTACAATGAGCAGTTCTTC.